The 15 T cell receptor beta chains listed next were all sequenced from one sample in a study of blood T cell repertoires in COVID-19. The method was immunoSEQ multiplex PCR; TCRdb's version includes in-frame clones alone and lacks a portion of them. Seen here are just under 150,000 clones, about 83% observed once, and the top ten hold over 8.5%. Sequenced: peripheral blood. These receptors were obtained from a woman aged 45 to 65 with active or convalescent COVID-19.

V and J are TRBV3-1 (or the pseudogene TRBV3-2) and TRBJ2-3, with 14 bases matching TRBD2. The CDR3 runs to 20 residues. Germline assignment: CDR1 LGHDT and CDR2 YNNKEL (reference sequence). The trim removed 4 bases at V and 1 base at J, leaving 13 bases unmatched. This chain's CDR3 is CASSLGTSGGHLTGTDTQYF. The CDR3 nucleotides read TGTGCCAGCAGCCTCGGGACTAGCGGGGGACACCTTACAGGCACAGATACGCAGTATTTT.

The chain couples TRBV7-9 to TRBJ2-7, with D possibly being TRBD2 (6 bases). CDR1 SEHNR and CDR2 FQNEAQ come from the germline V gene (reference sequence). V was pared by 1 base and J by 1 base, with 14 bases between. CDR3 length: 16 residues. The CDR3 here is CASSLGGVWGSYEQYF. The CDR3 coding sequence is TGTGCCAGCAGCTTAGGCGGGGTCTGGGGTTCCTACGAGCAGTACTTC.

The V gene is TRBV5-6, the J gene TRBJ1-1; TRBD1 aligns across 8 bases. Germline CDR1 and CDR2: SGHDT and YYEEEE. The CDR3 totals 16 residues. The trim removed 4 bases at V and 1 base at J, leaving 9 bases unmatched. CDR3 sequence (DNA): TGTGCCAGCAGCCTTAGATGGACAGGGTCGAACACTGAAGCTTTCTTT. The encoded protein is CASSLRWTGSNTEAFF.

The chain recombines TRBV9 with TRBJ1-1; D gene uncertain. Germline values: CDR1 SGDLS, CDR2 YYNGEE. CDR3 length equals 14 residues. V lost 2 bases and J 4 bases, leaving 12 bases between the germline ends. CDR3 in DNA: TGTGCCAGCAGCGTGGCCGCGGGTGGCACTGAAGCTTTCTTT. The encoded protein is CASSVAAGGTEAFF.

This chain joins TRBV12-5 and TRBJ2-5, with D tentatively TRBD1 (6 bases). The CDR3 contains 17 residues. The V and J ends lost 0 bases and 2 bases respectively, with 16 bases between them. The germline V gene has CDR1 LGHNT and CDR2 FRNRAP. The CDR3 DNA reads as TGTGCTAGTGGTTTGGTTTCCAAATCGGACAGACAAGAGACCCAGTACTTC. It is translated as CASGLVSKSDRQETQYF.

The CDR3 region is CASSQDGGGEQYF. The DNA of the CDR3 is TGCGCCAGCAGCCAAGATGGGGGGGGCGAGCAGTACTTC. The chain is built from TRBV4-3 and TRBJ2-7, with TRBD2 matching over 7 bases. V lost 0 bases to trimming and J lost 6 bases; unmatched junction nucleotides: 2. CDR1 and CDR2 from the germline V gene are LGHNA and YSLEER. CDR3 size: 13 residues.

This chain links TRBV5-4 with TRBJ2-1; tentatively, D is TRBD2 (5 bases). The CDR3 spans 14 residues. Germline loops: CDR1 SGHNT, CDR2 YYREEE (reference sequence). V lost 2 bases and J lost 1, with 7 bases in between. Written as DNA, the CDR3 is TGTGCCAGCAGCTTACCGGGATCCTACAATGAGCAGTTCTTC. It is translated as CASSLPGSYNEQFF. The entire variable domain, with the rest obtained from reference TRBV5-4 and TRBJ2-1, is as follows: ETGVTQSPTHLIKTRGQQVTLRCSSQSGHNTVSWYQQALGQGPQFIFQYYREEENGRGNFPPRFSGLQFPNYSSELNVNALELDDSALYLCASSLPGSYNEQFFGPGTRLTVL.

V is TRBV10-3 and J is TRBJ2-2, with TRBD2 identical over 7 bases. The germline gives CDR1 ENHRY, CDR2 SYGVKD. The CDR3 runs to 17 residues. Trimming removed 10 bases from V and 1 base from J; junction bases left unmatched: 15. The CDR3 sequence: CATRPPRLARNTGELFF. DNA for the CDR3: TGTGCCACGCGACCCCCCAGACTAGCTAGGAACACCGGGGAGCTGTTTTTT.

V is TRBV5-4 and J is TRBJ2-3, with 7 positions matching TRBD2. In germline, CDR1 is SGHNT, CDR2 YYREEE (reference sequence). V was clipped by 3 bases and J by 4 bases; unmatched bases: 14. The CDR3 spans 17 residues. CDR3 sequence: CASSSQTSPLGADTQYF. The CDR3, as DNA: TGTGCCAGCAGCTCTCAGACTAGCCCATTGGGGGCAGATACGCAGTATTTT.

This clone was observed a few times. The rearrangement joins TRBV9 to TRBJ2-2; D unresolved. The germline V gene encodes CDR1 SGDLS and CDR2 YYNGEE. Between the trimmed V and J ends, which lost 3 bases and 4 bases, there was a span of 16 bases. The length of the CDR3 is 16 residues. Here the CDR3 DNA reads TGTGCCAGCAGCGCCTCTCCTCGCGGCGGCACCGGGGAGCTGTTTTTT. Translating gives CASSASPRGGTGELFF.

V is TRBV6-2 or TRBV6-3 and J is TRBJ1-3, with D hard to call. V gave up 0 bases and J gave up 0 bases, with 6 bases separating them. Per germline, CDR1 MNHEY and CDR2 SVGEGT. The CDR3 sequence is 15 residues long. The CDR3 sequence is CASSYSSSSGNTIYF. The CDR3 DNA reads TGTGCCAGCAGTTACTCGAGTTCCTCTGGAAACACCATATATTTT.

This clone came up once. The chain employs TRBV10-2 and TRBJ1-1; D ambiguous. The CDR3 covers 17 residues. Trimming left V 9 bases short and J 0 bases short, with 23 bases between. Germline V gives CDR1 WSHSY, CDR2 SAAADI. The chain's CDR3 is CASPHLGEADMNTEAFF. DNA of the CDR3: TGCGCCAGTCCCCACCTGGGTGAGGCAGATATGAACACTGAAGCTTTCTTT.

This chain uses TRBV9 with TRBJ1-2; D remains ambiguous. The CDR3 runs to 12 residues. Trimming shortened V by 3 bases and J by 5 bases, and 8 bases separated the two germline ends. The germline CDR1 and CDR2 sequences are SGDLS and YYNGEE. Here the CDR3 reads CASSDGLYGYTF. The CDR3 DNA reads as TGTGCCAGCAGCGACGGACTGTATGGCTACACCTTC.

The chain joins TRBV29-1 to TRBJ2-2; a possible D gene is TRBD1 (6 bases). The CDR3 runs to 12 residues. V shed 4 bases and J shed 8 bases, with 11 bases lying between them. CDR1 is SQVTM, CDR2 ANQGSEA, per germline. In DNA form, the CDR3 reads TGCAGCGTTGCAGGGGTCTCGGGGGAGCTGTTTTTT. It yields the protein CSVAGVSGELFF.

This sequence joins TRBV2 and TRBJ2-1, with 12 nucleotides matching TRBD2. The CDR3 spans 18 residues. Trimming cost V 7 bases and J 1 base; bases outside gene matches: 11. Per germline, CDR1 SNHLY and CDR2 FYNNEI. The CDR3 region is CASKTSGRPGESYNEQFF. The CDR3 DNA sequence: TGTGCCAGCAAAACTAGCGGGAGGCCGGGGGAGTCCTACAATGAGCAGTTCTTC.